This is a list of T cell receptor beta chains from one sample in a study of shared clonotypes between healthy human individuals. Generated by immunoSEQ multiplex PCR, the TCRdb table keeps only in-frame clones and is missing some. The repertoire holds 550,000 to 850,000 clones, with approximately 77% as singletons. Material for sequencing was memory CD4+ T cells sorted from blood. These receptors originate from a woman in her 30s in good health. The CDR3 runs from the conserved cysteine through the conserved F or W. The order of the fields is D gene, clone size, J gene, V gene, CDR3 protein, CDR3 DNA. D genes are given only for firm matches. Size tells how often a clone was seen (once, few, many) or the class of an expanded clone, and some rows leave it out.

D gene: NA; clone size: NA; J gene: TRBJ2-1; V gene: TRBV11-3; CDR3 protein: CASSFQGGDEQFF; CDR3 DNA: TGTGCCAGCAGCTTTCAGGGAGGCGATGAGCAGTTCTTC
D gene: TRBD1; clone size: NA; J gene: TRBJ1-2; V gene: TRBV7-3; CDR3 protein: CASSPDGDRGLYGYTF; CDR3 DNA: TGTGCCAGCAGCCCGGACGGGGACAGGGGTCTTTATGGCTACACCTTC
D gene: TRBD2; clone size: NA; J gene: TRBJ2-2; V gene: TRBV5-1; CDR3 protein: CASSLDLAATGELFF; CDR3 DNA: TGCGCCAGCAGCTTGGACCTAGCGGCTACCGGGGAGCTGTTTTTT
D gene: NA; clone size: NA; J gene: TRBJ1-1; V gene: TRBV6-5; CDR3 protein: CASRPTRSTEAFF; CDR3 DNA: TGTGCCAGCAGACCGACCCGTAGCACTGAAGCTTTCTTT
D gene: NA; clone size: NA; J gene: TRBJ2-7; V gene: TRBV5-1; CDR3 protein: CASSAGQWGPYEQYF; CDR3 DNA: TGCGCCAGCAGCGCGGGACAGTGGGGCCCCTACGAGCAGTACTTC
D gene: NA; clone size: NA; J gene: TRBJ2-7; V gene: TRBV4-2; CDR3 protein: CASSLPGTTYEQYF; CDR3 DNA: TGTGCCAGCAGCTTACCCGGGACCACCTACGAGCAGTACTTC
D gene: TRBD2; clone size: NA; J gene: TRBJ2-1; V gene: TRBV5-7; CDR3 protein: CASSLGQILLAGGPREQFF; CDR3 DNA: TGTGCCAGCAGCTTGGGTCAGATTCTCCTAGCGGGAGGGCCCCGTGAGCAGTTCTTC
D gene: TRBD2; clone size: NA; J gene: TRBJ2-5; V gene: TRBV28; CDR3 protein: CASSPRTSLHWETQYF; CDR3 DNA: TGTGCCAGCAGTCCCCGGACTAGCTTACACTGGGAGACCCAGTACTTC
D gene: TRBD2; clone size: NA; J gene: TRBJ2-7; V gene: TRBV6-6; CDR3 protein: CASSPSGTSGPDEQYF; CDR3 DNA: TGTGCCAGCAGTCCCTCCGGGACTAGCGGGCCGGACGAGCAGTACTTC
D gene: NA; clone size: NA; J gene: TRBJ1-4; V gene: TRBV28; CDR3 protein: CASSFVASTNEKLFF; CDR3 DNA: TGTGCCAGCAGTTTTGTGGCGTCAACTAATGAAAAACTGTTTTTT
D gene: NA; clone size: NA; J gene: TRBJ2-7; V gene: TRBV11-2; CDR3 protein: CASSLSSYEQYF; CDR3 DNA: TGTGCCAGCAGCTTGAGCTCCTACGAGCAGTACTTC
D gene: NA; clone size: NA; J gene: TRBJ2-2; V gene: TRBV11-2; CDR3 protein: CASGTGNTGELFF; CDR3 DNA: TGTGCCAGCGGGACGGGGAACACCGGGGAGCTGTTTTTT
D gene: NA; clone size: NA; J gene: TRBJ1-5; V gene: TRBV5-4; CDR3 protein: CASSGLGGGNQPQHF; CDR3 DNA: TGTGCCAGCAGCGGATTGGGGGGCGGCAATCAGCCCCAGCATTTT
D gene: TRBD1; clone size: few; J gene: TRBJ2-2; V gene: TRBV19; CDR3 protein: CASRRQGESGELFF; CDR3 DNA: TGTGCCAGTAGGAGACAGGGTGAATCCGGGGAGCTGTTTTTT
D gene: TRBD2; clone size: NA; J gene: TRBJ2-7; V gene: TRBV2; CDR3 protein: CASSDRTRATAQYF; CDR3 DNA: TGTGCCAGCAGTGATCGGACTAGGGCTACGGCGCAGTACTTC
D gene: NA; clone size: NA; J gene: TRBJ2-2; V gene: TRBV5-4; CDR3 protein: CASSLVYTGELFF; CDR3 DNA: TGTGCCAGCAGCTTGGTCTATACCGGGGAGCTGTTTTTT
D gene: TRBD1; clone size: NA; J gene: TRBJ2-1; V gene: TRBV6-1; CDR3 protein: CAINPGQGNNEQFF; CDR3 DNA: TGTGCCATTAACCCGGGACAGGGGAACAATGAGCAGTTCTTC
D gene: NA; clone size: NA; J gene: TRBJ1-2; V gene: TRBV7-9; CDR3 protein: CASSLEGGTGYTF; CDR3 DNA: TGTGCCAGCAGCTTAGAAGGGGGGACTGGCTACACCTTC
D gene: TRBD2; clone size: NA; J gene: TRBJ2-7; V gene: TRBV5-1; CDR3 protein: CASSRGTTGEQYF; CDR3 DNA: TGCGCCAGCAGCCGAGGGACTACCGGCGAGCAGTACTTC
D gene: TRBD2; clone size: NA; J gene: TRBJ2-1; V gene: TRBV10-1; CDR3 protein: CASSAPRAGGEYGNNEQFF; CDR3 DNA: TGCGCCAGCAGTGCCCCTCGGGCGGGAGGCGAATATGGGAACAATGAGCAGTTCTTC
D gene: TRBD2; clone size: NA; J gene: TRBJ2-3; V gene: TRBV7-9; CDR3 protein: CASRGSGRPGTDTQYF; CDR3 DNA: TGTGCCAGCAGAGGCTCCGGGAGGCCAGGCACAGATACGCAGTATTTT
D gene: NA; clone size: NA; J gene: TRBJ1-2; V gene: TRBV11-2; CDR3 protein: CASSLGVGDYGYTF; CDR3 DNA: TGTGCCAGCAGCTTAGGGGTTGGGGACTATGGCTACACCTTC
D gene: TRBD2; clone size: once; J gene: TRBJ2-1; V gene: TRBV27; CDR3 protein: CASSFALAGASQFF; CDR3 DNA: TGTGCCAGCAGTTTTGCGCTAGCGGGAGCGTCGCAGTTCTTC
D gene: TRBD1; clone size: NA; J gene: TRBJ1-2; V gene: TRBV19; CDR3 protein: CASKTGTGYGYTF; CDR3 DNA: TGTGCCAGTAAAACCGGGACAGGCTATGGCTACACCTTC
D gene: TRBD2; clone size: once; J gene: TRBJ2-5; V gene: TRBV4-2; CDR3 protein: CASSPTSGEGQETQYF; CDR3 DNA: TGTGCCAGCAGCCCGACTAGCGGGGAGGGCCAAGAGACCCAGTACTTC
D gene: TRBD2; clone size: few; J gene: TRBJ2-1; V gene: TRBV30; CDR3 protein: CAWSSPGLAEYNEQFF; CDR3 DNA: TGTGCCTGGAGTTCTCCTGGACTAGCTGAATACAATGAGCAGTTCTTC
D gene: NA; clone size: NA; J gene: TRBJ2-7; V gene: TRBV5-1; CDR3 protein: CASSFDYQIYEQYF; CDR3 DNA: TGCGCCAGCAGCTTCGACTATCAGATCTACGAGCAGTACTTC